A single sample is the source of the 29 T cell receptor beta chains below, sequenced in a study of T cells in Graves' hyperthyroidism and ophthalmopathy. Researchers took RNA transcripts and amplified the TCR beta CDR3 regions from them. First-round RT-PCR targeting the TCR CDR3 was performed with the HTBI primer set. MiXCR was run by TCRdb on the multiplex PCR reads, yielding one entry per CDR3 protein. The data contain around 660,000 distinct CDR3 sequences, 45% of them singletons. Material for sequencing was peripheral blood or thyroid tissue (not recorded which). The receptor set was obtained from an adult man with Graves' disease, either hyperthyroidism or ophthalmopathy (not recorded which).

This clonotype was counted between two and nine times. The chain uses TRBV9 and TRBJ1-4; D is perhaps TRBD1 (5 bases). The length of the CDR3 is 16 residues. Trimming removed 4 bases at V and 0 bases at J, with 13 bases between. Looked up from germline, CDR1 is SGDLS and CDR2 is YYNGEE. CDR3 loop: CASSQYRSPTNEKLFF. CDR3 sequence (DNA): TGTGCCAGCAGCCAGTACAGGAGCCCAACTAATGAAAAACTGTTTTTT.

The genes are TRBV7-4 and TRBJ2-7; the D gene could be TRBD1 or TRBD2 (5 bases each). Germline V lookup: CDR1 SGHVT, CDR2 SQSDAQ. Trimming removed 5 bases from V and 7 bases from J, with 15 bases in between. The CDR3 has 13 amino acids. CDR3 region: CASSQFGAREQYF. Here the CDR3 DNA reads TGTGCCAGCAGCCAATTCGGGGCTCGGGAGCAGTACTTC.

CDR3 DNA sequence: TGTGCTAGACCCACCGTACAGGGAAGCAATCAGCCCCAGCATTTT. It specifies CARPTVQGSNQPQHF. The J gene is TRBJ1-5, the V gene TRBV2, with D maybe TRBD1 (6 bases). The CDR3 totals 15 residues. CDR1 and CDR2 (germline): SNHLY, FYNNEI.

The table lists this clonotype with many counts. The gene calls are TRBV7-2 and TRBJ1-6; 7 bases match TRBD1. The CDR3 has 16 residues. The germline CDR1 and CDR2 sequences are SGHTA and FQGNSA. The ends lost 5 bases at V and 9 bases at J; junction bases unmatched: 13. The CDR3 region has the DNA TGTGCCAGCAGCACAGGAACAGGGGTTATAAGTTCACCCCTCCACTTT. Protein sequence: CASSTGTGVISSPLHF.

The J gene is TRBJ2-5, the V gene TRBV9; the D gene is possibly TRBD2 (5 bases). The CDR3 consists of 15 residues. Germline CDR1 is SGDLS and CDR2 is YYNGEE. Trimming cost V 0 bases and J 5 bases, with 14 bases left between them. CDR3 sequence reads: CASSVDASTGETQYF. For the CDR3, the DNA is TGTGCCAGCAGCGTAGACGCCAGTACGGGGGAGACCCAGTACTTC. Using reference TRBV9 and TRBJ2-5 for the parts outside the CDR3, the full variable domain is DSGVTQTPKHLITATGQRVTLRCSPRSGDLSVYWYQQSLDQGLQFLIQYYNGEERAKGNILERFSAQQFPDLHSELNLSSLELGDSALYFCASSVDASTGETQYFGPGTRLLVL.

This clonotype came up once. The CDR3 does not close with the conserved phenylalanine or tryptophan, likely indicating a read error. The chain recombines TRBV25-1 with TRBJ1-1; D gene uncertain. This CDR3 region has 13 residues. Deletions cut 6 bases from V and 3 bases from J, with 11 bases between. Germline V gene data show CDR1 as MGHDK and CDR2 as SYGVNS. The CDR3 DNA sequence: TGTGCCAGCAGGAATAGGGATGACACTGAAGCTTTCCTT. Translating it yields CASRNRDDTEAFL.

The CDR3 coding sequence is TGTGCCACCAGTGATTCAGGGGGGATTGTTGGCAATCAGCCCCAGCATTTT. As protein: CATSDSGGIVGNQPQHF. The V and J genes are TRBV24-1 and TRBJ1-5; the match to TRBD1 covers 7 bases. V dropped 2 bases and J dropped 2; count of bases not matched to a gene: 8. The V gene's germline CDR1 is KGHDR and CDR2 SFDVKD. The CDR3 consists of 17 residues.

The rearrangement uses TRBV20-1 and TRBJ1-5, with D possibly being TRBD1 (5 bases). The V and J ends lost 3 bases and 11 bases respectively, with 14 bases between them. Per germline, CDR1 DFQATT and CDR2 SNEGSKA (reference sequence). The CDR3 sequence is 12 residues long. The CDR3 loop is CSARGRQETQHF. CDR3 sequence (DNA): TGCAGTGCTAGGGGACGCCAAGAGACCCAGCATTTT.

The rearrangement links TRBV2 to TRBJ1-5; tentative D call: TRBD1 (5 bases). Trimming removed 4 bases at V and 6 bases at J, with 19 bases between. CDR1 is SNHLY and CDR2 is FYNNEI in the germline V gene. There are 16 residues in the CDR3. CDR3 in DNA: TGTGCCAGCAGTGGCGCAGGGAGGAGGACAAGTCAGCCCCAGCATTTT. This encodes CASSGAGRRTSQPQHF.

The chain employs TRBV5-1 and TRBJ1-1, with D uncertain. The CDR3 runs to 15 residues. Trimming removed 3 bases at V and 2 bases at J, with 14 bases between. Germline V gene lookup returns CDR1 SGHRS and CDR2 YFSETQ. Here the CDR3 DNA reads TGCGCCAGCAGCTCCCGGGCAGGCGGTAACACTGAAGCTTTCTTT. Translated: CASSSRAGGNTEAFF. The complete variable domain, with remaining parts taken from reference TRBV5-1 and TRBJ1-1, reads KAGVTQTPRYLIKTRGQQVTLSCSPISGHRSVSWYQQTPGQGLQFLFEYFSETQRNKGNFPGRFSGRQFSNSRSEMNVSTLELGDSALYLCASSSRAGGNTEAFFGQGTRLTVV.

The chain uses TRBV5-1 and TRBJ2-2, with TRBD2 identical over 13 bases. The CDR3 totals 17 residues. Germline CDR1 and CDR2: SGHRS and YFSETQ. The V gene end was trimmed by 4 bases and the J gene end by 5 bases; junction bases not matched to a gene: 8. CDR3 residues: CASSPQSGLAGTGELFF. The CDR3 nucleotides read TGCGCCAGCAGCCCCCAATCGGGACTAGCGGGAACCGGGGAGCTGTTTTTT. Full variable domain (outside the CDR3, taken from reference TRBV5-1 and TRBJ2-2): KAGVTQTPRYLIKTRGQQVTLSCSPISGHRSVSWYQQTPGQGLQFLFEYFSETQRNKGNFPGRFSGRQFSNSRSEMNVSTLELGDSALYLCASSPQSGLAGTGELFFGEGSRLTVL.

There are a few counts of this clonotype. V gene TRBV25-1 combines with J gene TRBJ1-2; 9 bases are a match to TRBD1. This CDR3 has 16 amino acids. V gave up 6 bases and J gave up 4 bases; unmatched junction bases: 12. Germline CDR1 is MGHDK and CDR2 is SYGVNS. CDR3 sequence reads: CASSLAGTGIGYGYTF. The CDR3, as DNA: TGTGCCAGCAGCTTAGCCGGGACAGGGATCGGCTATGGCTACACCTTC.

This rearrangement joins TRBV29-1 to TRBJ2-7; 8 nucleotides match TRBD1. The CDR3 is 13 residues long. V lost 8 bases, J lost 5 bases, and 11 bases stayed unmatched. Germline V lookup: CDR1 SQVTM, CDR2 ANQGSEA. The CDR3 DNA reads TGCAGCTTAGCGGAGGCAGGGGGCCACGAGCAGTACTTC. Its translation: CSLAEAGGHEQYF.

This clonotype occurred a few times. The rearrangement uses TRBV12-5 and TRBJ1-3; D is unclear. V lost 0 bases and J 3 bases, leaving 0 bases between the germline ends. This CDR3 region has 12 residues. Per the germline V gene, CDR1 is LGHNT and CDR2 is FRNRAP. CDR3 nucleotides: TGTGCTAGTGGTTTGGTTGGAAACACCATATATTTT. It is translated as CASGLVGNTIYF.

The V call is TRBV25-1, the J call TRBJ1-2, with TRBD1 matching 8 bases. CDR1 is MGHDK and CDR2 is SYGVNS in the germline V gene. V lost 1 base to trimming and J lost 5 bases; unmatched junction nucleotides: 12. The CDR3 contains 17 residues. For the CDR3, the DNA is TGTGCCAGCAGTGAATTGGGTTATGAGGGACAGGAATATGGCTACACCTTC. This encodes CASSELGYEGQEYGYTF.

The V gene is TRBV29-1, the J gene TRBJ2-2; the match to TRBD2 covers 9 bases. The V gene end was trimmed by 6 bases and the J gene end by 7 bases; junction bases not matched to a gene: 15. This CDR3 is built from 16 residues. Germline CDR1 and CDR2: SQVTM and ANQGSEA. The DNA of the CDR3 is TGCAGCGTCGGACCGGGGCTAGCGGGAATCGACGGGGAGCTGTTTTTT. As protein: CSVGPGLAGIDGELFF.

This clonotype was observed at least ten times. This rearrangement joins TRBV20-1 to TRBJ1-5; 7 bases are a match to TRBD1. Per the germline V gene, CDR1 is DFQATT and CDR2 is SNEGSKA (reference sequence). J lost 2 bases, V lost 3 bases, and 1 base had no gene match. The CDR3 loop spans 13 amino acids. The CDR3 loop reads CSASTGGNQPQHF. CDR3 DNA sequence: TGCAGTGCTAGTACAGGGGGCAATCAGCCCCAGCATTTT.

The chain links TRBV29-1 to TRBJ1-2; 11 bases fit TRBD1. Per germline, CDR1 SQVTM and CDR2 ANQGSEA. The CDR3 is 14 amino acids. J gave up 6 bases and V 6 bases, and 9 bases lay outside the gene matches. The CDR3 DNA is TGCAGCGTGGACGGACAGGGGGCGTCCCATGGCTACACCTTC. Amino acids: CSVDGQGASHGYTF.

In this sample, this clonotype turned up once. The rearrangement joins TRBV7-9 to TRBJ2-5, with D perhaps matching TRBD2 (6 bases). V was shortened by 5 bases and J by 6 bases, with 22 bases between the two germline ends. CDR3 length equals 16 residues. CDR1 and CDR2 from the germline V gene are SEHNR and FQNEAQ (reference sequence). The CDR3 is CASSEHGGAGRQTQYF. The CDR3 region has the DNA TGTGCCAGCAGCGAACACGGCGGGGCGGGCCGACAGACCCAGTACTTC.

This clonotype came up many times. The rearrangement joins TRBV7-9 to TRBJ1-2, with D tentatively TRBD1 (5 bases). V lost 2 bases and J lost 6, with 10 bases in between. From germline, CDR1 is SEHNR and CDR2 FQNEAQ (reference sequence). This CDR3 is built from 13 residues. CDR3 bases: TGTGCCAGCAGCTTATTTCAGGGCGATGGCTACACCTTC. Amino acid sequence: CASSLFQGDGYTF.

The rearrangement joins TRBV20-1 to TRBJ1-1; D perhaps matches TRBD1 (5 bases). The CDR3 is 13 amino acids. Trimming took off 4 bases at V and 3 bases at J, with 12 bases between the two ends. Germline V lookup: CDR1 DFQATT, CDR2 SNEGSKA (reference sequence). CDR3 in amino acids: CSAKGEGDTEAFF. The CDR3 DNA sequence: TGCAGTGCTAAAGGGGAAGGGGACACTGAAGCTTTCTTT.

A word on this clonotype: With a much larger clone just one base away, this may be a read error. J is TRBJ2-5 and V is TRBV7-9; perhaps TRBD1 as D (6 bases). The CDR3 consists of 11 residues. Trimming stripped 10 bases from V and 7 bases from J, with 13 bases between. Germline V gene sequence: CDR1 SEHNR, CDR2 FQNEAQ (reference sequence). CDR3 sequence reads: CAIRGGGTQYF. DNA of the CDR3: TGTGCCATCAGGGGCGGCGGGACCCAGTACTTC.

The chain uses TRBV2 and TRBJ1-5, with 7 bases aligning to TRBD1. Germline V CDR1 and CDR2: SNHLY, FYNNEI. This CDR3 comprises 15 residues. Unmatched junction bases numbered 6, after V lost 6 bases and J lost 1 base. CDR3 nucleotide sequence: TGTGCCAGCAGCGACGACAGGGCAAGCAATCAGCCCCAGCATTTT. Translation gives CASSDDRASNQPQHF.

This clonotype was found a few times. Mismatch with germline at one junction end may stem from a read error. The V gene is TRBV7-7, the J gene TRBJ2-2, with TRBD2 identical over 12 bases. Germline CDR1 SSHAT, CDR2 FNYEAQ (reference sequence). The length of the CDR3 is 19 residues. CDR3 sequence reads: CASSDGQTSGRSNTGELFF. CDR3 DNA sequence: TGTGCTAGCAGCGACGGACAGACTAGCGGGAGATCGAACACCGGGGAGCTGTTTTTT.

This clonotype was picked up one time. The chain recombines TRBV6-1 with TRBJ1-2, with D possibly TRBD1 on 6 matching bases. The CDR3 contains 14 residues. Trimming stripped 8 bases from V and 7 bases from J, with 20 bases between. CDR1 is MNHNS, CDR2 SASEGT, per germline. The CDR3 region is CASGVGGASSGYTF. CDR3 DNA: TGTGCCAGCGGGGTGGGGGGCGCGAGTTCTGGCTACACCTTC.

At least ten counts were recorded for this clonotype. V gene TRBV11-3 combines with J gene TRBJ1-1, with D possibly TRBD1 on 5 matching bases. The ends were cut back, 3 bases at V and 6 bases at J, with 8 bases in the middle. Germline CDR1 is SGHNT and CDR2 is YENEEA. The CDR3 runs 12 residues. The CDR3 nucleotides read TGTGCCAGCAGCTTTGGGGGATCTGAAGCTTTCTTT. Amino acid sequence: CASSFGGSEAFF.

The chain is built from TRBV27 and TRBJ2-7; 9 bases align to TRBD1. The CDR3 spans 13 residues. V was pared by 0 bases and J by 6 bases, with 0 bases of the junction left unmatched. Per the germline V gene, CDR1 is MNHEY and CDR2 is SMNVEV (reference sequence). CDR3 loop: CASSLSDRGEQYF. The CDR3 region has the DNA TGTGCCAGCAGTTTATCGGACAGGGGCGAGCAGTACTTC.

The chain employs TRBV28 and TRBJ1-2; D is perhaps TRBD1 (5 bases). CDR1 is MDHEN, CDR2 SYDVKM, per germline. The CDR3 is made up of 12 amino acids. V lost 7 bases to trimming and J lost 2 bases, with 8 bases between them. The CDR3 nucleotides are TGTGCCAGCAACGAGGGGAACTATGGCTACACCTTC. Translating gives CASNEGNYGYTF.

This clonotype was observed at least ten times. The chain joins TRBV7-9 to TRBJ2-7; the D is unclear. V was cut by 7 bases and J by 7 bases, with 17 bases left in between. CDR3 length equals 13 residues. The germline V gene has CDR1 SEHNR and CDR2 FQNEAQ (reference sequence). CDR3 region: CASNQDVAGEQYF. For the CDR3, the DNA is TGTGCCAGCAACCAAGACGTGGCAGGAGAGCAGTACTTC.